This T cell receptor beta chain emerged from a study of T cells in Graves' hyperthyroidism and ophthalmopathy. Using RNA transcripts as the source, TCR beta CDR3 regions were amplified. HTBI primers were used for first-round RT-PCR of the TCR CDR3. TCRdb re-called the multiplex PCR reads with MiXCR, one entry per CDR3 protein. Of fewer than 450,000 distinct CDR3 sequences in the sample, about an eighth were seen once. Germline CDR1 and CDR2: MDHEN and SYDVKM. Trimming at V came to 2 bases and at J to 8 bases, leaving 7 bases not matched to a gene. There are 14 residues in the CDR3. This clonotype was detected ten times or more. The antigen is undetermined. Exclusion followed for patients with uncontrolled infection, other autoimmune disease, pregnancy or lactation. In making diagnoses, clinical symptoms, serum thyroxine and TRAb, thyroid ultrasound and orbital computed tomography were all used. Study-wide results and caveats: Progression to ophthalmopathy was predicted a median of about six months early. Most thyroid clonotypes that were expanded above 0.001 also turned up in blood.

The sequence came from a man aged 50-59 years with Graves' ophthalmopathy. The J gene is TRBJ1-2, the V gene TRBV28; TRBD1 agrees at 8 bases. Sequencing input: blood. The CDR3: CASSLVQGAGGYTF. As DNA, the CDR3 is TGTGCCAGCAGTTTAGTGCAGGGGGCGGGCGGCTACACCTTC.